What follows are 11 T cell receptor beta chains derived from one specimen sequenced in a study of TET2 disruption in CD19-targeted CAR T cells. Profiling relied on immunoSEQ multiplex PCR, and the TCRdb table lists in-frame clones only, not all of them. The listing records under 30,000 clones. Treatment: autologous CTL019 cells: CD19 CAR with 4-1BB and CD3 zeta domains. For these receptors, no antigen is known. The specimen comprised CD8- CAR+ T cells sorted from cultured blood T cells, sampled for CD19 CAR T cell therapy. Subset meaning: CD8-negative CAR-positive T cells from the infusion product. All receptors derive from a man aged 70 or older with chronic lymphocytic leukemia.

Comments on this clone: The CDR3 end is not reached by the read, which stops 3 residues before it; the germline J gene fills it in. V usage is TRBV20-1 and J usage is TRBJ2-4; D is uncertain. Germline values: CDR1 DFQATT, CDR2 SNEGSKA (reference sequence). The CDR3 runs to 14 residues. The covered CDR3 bases are TGCAGTGCTCCGAACCCCGCGGAGACCTCGGCT. Protein product: CSAPNPAETSA. The CDR3 in full is CSAPNPAETSAQYF.

Of note for this clone: The missing CDR3 end, 3 residues past where the read stops, is filled in from the germline J gene. Distinct nucleotide sequences in the sample also encode this CDR3. This chain connects TRBV13 to TRBJ1-2; D call uncertain. CDR3 length equals 16 residues. Germline-derived CDR1 and CDR2 are PRHDT and FYEKMQ (reference sequence). The CDR3 loop reads CASRRTSGPSTDTYTF. The CDR3 bases that were read are TGTGCCAGCAGGCGGACTAGCGGGCCTTCTACAGATACA.

About this clone: The read is 3 residues too short to cover the CDR3 end, so that end is filled in from the germline J gene. The chain recombines TRBV7-9 with TRBJ1-1, with D perhaps TRBD1 (6 bases). CDR1 and CDR2 from the germline V gene are SEHNR and FQNEAQ (reference sequence). The V gene lost 7 bases and the J gene lost 0 bases, with 12 bases spanning the gap. CDR3 size: 14 residues. CDR3 DNA, as far as it was read: TGTGCCAGCACCGAGGGGGAGATGAACACTGAA. This translates into CASTEGEMNTE. The complete CDR3 reads CASTEGEMNTEAFF.

Turning to this clone: The sequence runs out 3 residues before the end of the CDR3; the remainder is reconstructed from the germline J gene. The V and J genes are TRBV5-1 and TRBJ2-6; TRBD2 is a possible D gene (6 bases). Germline V gene lookup returns CDR1 SGHRS and CDR2 YFSETQ. The CDR3 consists of 15 residues. V lost 0 bases to trimming and J lost 3 bases, with 7 bases between them. The part of the CDR3 DNA that was read is TGCGCCAGCAGCTTGGGGGGGGTTGGGGCCAACGTC. Translation gives CASSLGGVGANV. The whole CDR3 sequence is CASSLGGVGANVLTF. Combining the CDR3 with reference TRBV5-1 and TRBJ2-6 gives the whole variable domain KAGVTQTPRYLIKTRGQQVTLSCSPISGHRSVSWYQQTPGQGLQFLFEYFSETQRNKGNFPGRFSGRQFSNSRSEMNVSTLELGDSALYLCASSLGGVGANVLTFGAGSRLTVL.

Of note for this clone: The read ends 3 residues before the CDR3 terminus; that terminus is restored from the germline J gene. The chain combines TRBV6-2 or TRBV6-3 with TRBJ2-3; TRBD1 might be the D (5 bases). V was shortened by 6 bases and J by 3 bases, with 16 bases between the two germline ends. The CDR3 has 15 residues. Germline V CDR1 and CDR2: MNHEY, SVGEGT. CDR3 protein: CASSQQVTFTDTQYF. The CDR3 DNA, read in part, is TGTGCCAGCAGCCAACAGGTCACCTTTACAGATACG.

A remark on this clone: The sequenced fragment ends 3 residues before the CDR3 boundary, so the rest is inferred from the germline J gene. The chain links TRBV7-3 to TRBJ2-3, with D perhaps matching TRBD2 (6 bases). The V end lost 3 bases, the J end lost 0 bases, and 13 bases lay between the germline ends. CDR1 is SGHTA and CDR2 is FQGTGA in the germline V gene. This CDR3 has 16 amino acids. Partial CDR3 DNA: TGTGCCAGCAGCTTCGATGGTCGGGGGAGCACAGATACG. Its protein product is CASSFDGRGSTDT. The CDR3 as a whole reads CASSFDGRGSTDTQYF.

The covered CDR3 bases are TGCGCCAGCAGCCCGGGACAGGGTATTAGTTTAGAAGAGACC. Protein sequence: CASSPGQGISLEET. In full, the CDR3 reads CASSPGQGISLEETQYF. V gene TRBV5-1 combines with J gene TRBJ2-5, with 9 bases that match TRBD1. The sequenced fragment ends 3 residues before the CDR3 boundary, so the rest is inferred from the germline J gene. The CDR3 length is 17 residues. Looked up from germline, CDR1 is SGHRS and CDR2 is YFSETQ. V was pared by 4 bases and J by 3 bases, with 13 bases of the junction left unmatched.

Concerning this clone itself: Read sequence stops 3 residues before the CDR3 end, and the germline J gene provides the missing end. J is TRBJ1-2 and V is TRBV18; tentative D call: TRBD1 (5 bases). V lost 4 bases and J lost 1, with 13 bases in between. CDR1 KGHSH and CDR2 LQKENI come from the germline V gene. The CDR3 sequence is 15 residues long. Incomplete CDR3 DNA: TGTGCCAGCTCACTAGACCAGGGAGGTAACTATGGC. As protein: CASSLDQGGNYG. In full, the CDR3 is CASSLDQGGNYGYTF. The whole variable domain, remainder taken from reference TRBV18 and TRBJ1-2, is NAGVMQNPRHLVRRRGQEARLRCSPMKGHSHVYWYRQLPEEGLKFMVYLQKENIIDESGMPKERFSAEFPKEGPSILRIQQVVRGDSAAYFCASSLDQGGNYGYTFGSGTRLTVV.

Regarding this clone: The read stops 3 residues short of the end of the CDR3; the missing end is completed from the germline J gene. This chain connects TRBV6-2 or TRBV6-3 to TRBJ2-3, with D unresolved. V shed 0 bases and J shed 5 bases, with 15 bases lying between them. Looked up from germline, CDR1 is MNHEY and CDR2 is SVGEGT. The CDR3 extends over 16 amino acids. This CDR3 is CASSYSPSLRLDTQYF. CDR3 bases read: TGTGCCAGCAGTTACTCCCCCAGTTTACGACTAGATACG.

Notes on this clone: The junction differs from germline at one of its ends, possibly a read error. Read coverage stops 3 residues before the CDR3 terminus; the germline J gene supplies the remainder. Different DNA sequences within this sample yield the same CDR3. The genes are TRBV5-1 and TRBJ1-2; TRBD1 aligns across 7 bases. This CDR3 is 16 amino acids long. Germline-derived CDR1 and CDR2 are SGHRS and YFSETQ. The CDR3 region is CASSLGGQTSNYGYTF. Incomplete CDR3 DNA: TGCGCCAGCAGCTTGGGGGGACAGACCTCTAACTATGGT.

Turning to this clone: The read terminates 3 residues before the CDR3 end, so the remaining end is supplied by the germline J gene. The chain joins TRBV14 to TRBJ2-2; 11 bases map to TRBD1. Looked up from germline, CDR1 is SGHDN and CDR2 is FVKESK. Germline trimming cut 3 bases from V and 0 bases from J; bases unmatched to any gene: 9. CDR3 length: 19 amino acids. The CDR3 spells CASSQADRGLIPNTGELFF. Partial CDR3 DNA: TGTGCCAGCAGCCAGGCGGACAGGGGGCTAATCCCGAACACCGGGGAG.